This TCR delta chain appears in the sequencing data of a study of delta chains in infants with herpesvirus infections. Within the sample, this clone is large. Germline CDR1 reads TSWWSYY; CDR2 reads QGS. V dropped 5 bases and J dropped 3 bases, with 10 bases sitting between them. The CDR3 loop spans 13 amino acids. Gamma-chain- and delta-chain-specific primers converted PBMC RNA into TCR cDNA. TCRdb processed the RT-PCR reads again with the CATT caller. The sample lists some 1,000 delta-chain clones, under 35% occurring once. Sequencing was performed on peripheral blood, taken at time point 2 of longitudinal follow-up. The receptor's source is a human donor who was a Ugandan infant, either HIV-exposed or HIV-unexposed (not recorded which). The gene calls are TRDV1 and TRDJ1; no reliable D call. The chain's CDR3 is CALGHNVPDKLIF. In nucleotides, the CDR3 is TGTGCTCTTGGGCATAATGTCCCCGATAAACTCATCTTT.